These 25 T cell receptor beta chains originate from one sample sequenced in a study of T cells in Graves' hyperthyroidism and ophthalmopathy. RNA transcripts provided the source from which TCR beta CDR3 regions were amplified. The HTBI primer set was used in a first-round RT-PCR of the TCR CDR3. TCRdb fed the multiplex PCR reads into MiXCR, producing one record per CDR3 protein. Altogether some 760,000 distinct CDR3 sequences are present, approximately 15% being singletons, with the ten largest covering roughly 10%. Sequencing was done on a sample of blood. Receptor source: a woman between 18 and 29 years old with Graves' hyperthyroidism.

There are many counts of this clonotype. The V call is TRBV7-9, the J call TRBJ2-3; 7 bases fit TRBD2. J gave up 0 bases and V 5 bases, and 14 bases lay outside the gene matches. This CDR3 spans 18 amino acids. CDR1 and CDR2 from the germline V gene are SEHNR and FQNEAQ (reference sequence). Written as DNA, the CDR3 is TGTGCCAGCAGCCTAGGAACGGGGCTAGCGGCTAGCACAGATACGCAGTATTTT. Translated, it gives CASSLGTGLAASTDTQYF.

This clonotype occurred many times. The CDR3 region is CASSQAYGTGTEAFF. As DNA, the CDR3 is TGCGCCAGCAGCCAAGCCTACGGGACGGGCACTGAAGCTTTCTTT. This sequence joins TRBV4-1 and TRBJ1-1; a weak D match, TRBD1 (5 bases). The CDR3 covers 15 residues. V was cut by 1 base and J by 4 bases, with 13 bases left in between. Germline V gene sequence: CDR1 MGHRA, CDR2 YSYEKL.

This clonotype was detected many times. CDR3 in DNA: TGTGCCAGCTCTCTCGGGACAGGGATGATGGGGACTGAAGCTTTCTTT. It yields the protein CASSLGTGMMGTEAFF. The J gene is TRBJ1-1, the V gene TRBV18, with 9 positions matching TRBD1. Germline lookup yields CDR1 KGHSH and CDR2 LQKENI. V trimming: 6 bases; J trimming: 5 bases; junction bases outside the gene matches: 13. This CDR3 is built from 16 residues.

This clonotype was counted a few times. This rearrangement joins TRBV29-1 to TRBJ2-7; a possible D gene is TRBD1 (5 bases). The ends were cut back, 6 bases at V and 0 bases at J, with 21 bases in the middle. The CDR3 has 16 residues. Germline CDR1 and CDR2: SQVTM and ANQGSEA. The CDR3 is CSVIKLTGFNSYEQYF. CDR3 DNA sequence: TGCAGCGTCATCAAACTTACAGGTTTCAACTCCTACGAGCAGTACTTC.

There are many counts of this clonotype. The chain links TRBV24-1 to TRBJ2-5; D may be TRBD2 (6 bases). Looked up from germline, CDR1 is KGHDR and CDR2 is SFDVKD. This CDR3 is built from 15 residues. Trimming left V 3 bases short and J 5 bases short, with 15 bases between. Written as DNA, the CDR3 is TGTGCCACCAGTGATCCCACAGGAGCGGGCGAGACCCAGTACTTC. Protein product: CATSDPTGAGETQYF.

This clonotype was seen at least ten times. V and J are TRBV29-1 and TRBJ2-7; 10 nucleotides match TRBD2. The CDR3 is 13 amino acids. The germline V gene encodes CDR1 SQVTM and CDR2 ANQGSEA. V dropped 4 bases and J dropped 5; count of bases not matched to a gene: 5. The CDR3 region is CSVVLAGAHEQYF. In nucleotides, the CDR3 is TGCAGCGTTGTTCTAGCGGGAGCCCACGAGCAGTACTTC.

V is TRBV28 and J is TRBJ2-5; possibly TRBD1 or TRBD2 for D (5 bases each). The CDR3 has 15 residues. Trimming took off 8 bases at V and 0 bases at J, with 16 bases between the two ends. Germline CDR1 reads MDHEN; CDR2 reads SYDVKM. CDR3 sequence (DNA): TGTGCCAGCCAAGGGGAGTCCGCGTACCAAGAGACCCAGTACTTC. Amino acid sequence: CASQGESAYQETQYF.

This clonotype has just a few counts. Compared with germline, one end of the junction differs, possibly owing to a read error. J is TRBJ2-7 and V is TRBV14; TRBD1 matches at 8 bases. The CDR3 totals 15 residues. Per the germline V gene, CDR1 is SGHDN and CDR2 is FVKESK. The CDR3 coding sequence is TGTGTCAGCAGCCTCCGGACAGGGACCTTCTACGAGCAGTACTTC. Its protein product is CVSSLRTGTFYEQYF.

This clonotype appeared many times. The chain combines TRBV11-1 with TRBJ2-5; D unresolved. The CDR3 has 13 amino acids. Germline CDR1 is SGHAT and CDR2 is FQDESV (reference sequence). Trimming removed 4 bases from V and 5 bases from J, with 11 bases in between. CDR3 amino acids: CASSSPRTETQYF. The CDR3 DNA is TGTGCCAGCAGCTCTCCTCGTACGGAGACCCAGTACTTC.

In nucleotides, the CDR3 is TGTGCCAGCAGTTTATGGGGGCTGGGGGAGACCCAGTACTTC. Translation: CASSLWGLGETQYF. This chain joins TRBV27 and TRBJ2-5, with D perhaps TRBD1 (6 bases). CDR1 MNHEY and CDR2 SMNVEV come from the germline V gene (reference sequence). The CDR3 has 14 amino acids. Trimming took off 1 base at V and 5 bases at J, with 11 bases between the two ends.

This clonotype was picked up a small number of times. The rearrangement joins TRBV27 to TRBJ1-1; no definite D call. CDR3 length: 13 residues. CDR1 and CDR2 (germline): MNHEY, SMNVEV (reference sequence). V gave up 7 bases and J gave up 4 bases, with 13 bases separating them. The CDR3 region is CASTPRAGTEAFF. For the CDR3, the DNA is TGTGCCAGCACCCCTAGGGCGGGCACTGAAGCTTTCTTT.

This sequence joins TRBV7-9 and TRBJ1-2; 8 nucleotides line up with TRBD1. The V segment lost 5 bases and the J segment 5 bases; nucleotides outside the gene matches: 10. This CDR3 comprises 15 residues. Looked up from germline, CDR1 is SEHNR and CDR2 is FQNEAQ (reference sequence). CDR3 bases: TGTGCCAGCAGCAGACCGGGACAGGAGACATATGGCTACACCTTC. Protein sequence: CASSRPGQETYGYTF. Looking up the rest from reference TRBV7-9 and TRBJ1-2 gives the full variable domain: DTGVSQNPRHKITKRGQNVTFRCDPISEHNRLYWYRQTLGQGPEFLTYFQNEAQLEKSRLLSDRFSAERPKGSFSTLEIQRTEQGDSAMYLCASSRPGQETYGYTFGSGTRLTVV.

This clonotype was detected many times. The chain has TRBV3-1 and TRBJ2-1, with 8 bases aligning to TRBD2. The CDR3 spans 16 residues. V was pared by 4 bases and J by 9 bases, with 14 bases of the junction left unmatched. Germline CDR1 is LGHDT and CDR2 is YNNKEL (reference sequence). CDR3 region: CASSLLSGTRTGEQFF. The CDR3 DNA follows: TGTGCCAGCAGCCTACTCTCCGGGACTAGAACCGGTGAGCAGTTCTTC.

The chain combines TRBV7-9 with TRBJ2-5; TRBD1 might be the D (6 bases). With 6 bases removed from V and 1 base from J, the gap between germline ends came to 12 bases. The length of the CDR3 is 14 residues. The V gene's germline CDR1 is SEHNR and CDR2 FQNEAQ (reference sequence). The CDR3, as DNA: TGTGCCAGCAGTGGAGGACAGTTCCAAGAGACCCAGTACTTC. Translating it yields CASSGGQFQETQYF.

The V call is TRBV5-1, the J call TRBJ2-1; 12 positions agree with TRBD2. The CDR3 spans 17 residues. Trimming removed 4 bases from V and 4 bases from J; junction bases left unmatched: 9. From germline, CDR1 is SGHRS and CDR2 YFSETQ. The CDR3 DNA is TGCGCCAGCAGCGGAGGTGGACTAGCGGGGCTTTACAATGAGCAGTTCTTC. Protein sequence: CASSGGGLAGLYNEQFF.

This clonotype was found many times. The rearrangement joins TRBV7-9 to TRBJ1-5, with D unclear. The germline V gene has CDR1 SEHNR and CDR2 FQNEAQ (reference sequence). Trimming took 3 bases from V and 7 from J, leaving 16 bases between them. The CDR3 totals 15 residues. The CDR3 DNA is TGTGCCAGCAGCTTTGGAGGGAAGGAAGGGCAGCCCCAGCATTTT. Residues: CASSFGGKEGQPQHF. Full variable domain (outside the CDR3, taken from reference TRBV7-9 and TRBJ1-5): DTGVSQNPRHKITKRGQNVTFRCDPISEHNRLYWYRQTLGQGPEFLTYFQNEAQLEKSRLLSDRFSAERPKGSFSTLEIQRTEQGDSAMYLCASSFGGKEGQPQHFGDGTRLSIL.

This clonotype was recorded at least ten times. The genes are TRBV29-1 and TRBJ2-1, with TRBD2 identical over 10 bases. The length of the CDR3 is 16 residues. With 3 bases clipped from V and 5 bases from J, the junction kept 10 bases outside the gene matches. Per the germline V gene, CDR1 is SQVTM and CDR2 is ANQGSEA. The DNA for the CDR3 is TGCAGCGTTGACGGGGTAGCGGGAGGTTCGGACAATGAGCAGTTCTTC. It is translated as CSVDGVAGGSDNEQFF.

The V gene is TRBV12-3 or TRBV12-4, the J gene TRBJ2-1; tentatively, D is TRBD1 (5 bases). V shed 2 bases and J shed 15 bases, with 11 bases lying between them. This CDR3 spans 11 amino acids. The CDR3 bases are TGTGCCAGCAGTTTAATCAGGGTCCTGTTCTTC. It yields the protein CASSLIRVLFF.

Many counts were recorded for this clonotype. The rearrangement uses TRBV20-1 and TRBJ2-7, with 9 bases identical to TRBD2. Germline CDR1 is DFQATT and CDR2 is SNEGSKA (reference sequence). Trimming removed 6 bases from V and 6 bases from J; junction bases left unmatched: 3. The CDR3 totals 11 residues. DNA for the CDR3: TGCAGTGCCCAGCGGGAGGTCGAGCAGTACTTC. Its protein is CSAQREVEQYF.

The table lists this clonotype with many counts. The rearrangement links TRBV18 to TRBJ2-3; perhaps TRBD1 as D (6 bases). Germline CDR1 is KGHSH and CDR2 is LQKENI. Deletions cut 3 bases from V and 3 bases from J, with 13 bases between. The CDR3 is 15 amino acids. The CDR3 reads CASSPRDIETDTQYF. The CDR3 nucleotides are TGTGCCAGCTCACCCCGGGACATTGAGACAGATACGCAGTATTTT.

In nucleotides, the CDR3 is TGTGCCAGCAGCGTAAAGGGACAGGGCGTCGACGAGCAGTACTTC. It codes for CASSVKGQGVDEQYF. The chain has TRBV9 and TRBJ2-7, with 9 bases aligning to TRBD1. J lost 5 bases, V lost 1 base, and 7 bases had no gene match. The CDR3 runs to 15 residues. Germline CDR1 SGDLS, CDR2 YYNGEE.

In its sample, this clonotype was seen many times. CDR3 nucleotides: TGCAGCGTTTCGCAGCCGAACACTGAAGCTTTCTTT. This gives the protein CSVSQPNTEAFF. The rearrangement joins TRBV29-1 to TRBJ1-1; no definite D call. Germline V lookup: CDR1 SQVTM, CDR2 ANQGSEA. The V and J ends lost 5 bases and 1 base respectively, with 8 bases between them. CDR3 length: 12 residues. Based on the CDR3 plus reference TRBV29-1 and TRBJ1-1, the full variable domain is SAVISQKPSRDICQRGTSLTIQCQVDSQVTMMFWYRQQPGQSLTLIATANQGSEATYESGFVIDKFPISRPNLTFSTLTVSNMSPEDSSIYLCSVSQPNTEAFFGQGTRLTVV.

Only a few counts were recorded for this clonotype. This chain connects TRBV6-5 to TRBJ2-1; TRBD2 aligns across 12 bases. The CDR3 sequence is 16 residues long. CDR1 MNHEY and CDR2 SVGAGI come from the germline V gene. Trimming cost V 2 bases and J 4 bases; bases outside gene matches: 3. DNA for the CDR3: TGTGCCAGCAGTTACCTAGCGGGAGGGGGTTACAATGAGCAGTTCTTC. It encodes CASSYLAGGGYNEQFF.

This clonotype has ten or more counts. This sequence joins TRBV30 and TRBJ2-5; no firm D call. This CDR3 has 11 amino acids. From germline, CDR1 is GTSNPN and CDR2 SVGIG (reference sequence). Trimming stripped 3 bases from V and 2 bases from J, with 4 bases between. This CDR3 is CAWSRQETQYF. CDR3 coding DNA: TGTGCCTGGAGCAGACAAGAGACCCAGTACTTC.

This clonotype was observed at least ten times. One end of the junction varies from germline; a read error may be responsible. This sequence joins TRBV12-3 or TRBV12-4 and TRBJ2-7; possibly TRBD1 for D (6 bases). The CDR3 has 15 amino acids. The CDR3 region has the DNA TGTGCCAGCAGTCTAGCCGGGACACAAGCCTACGAGCAGTACTTC. Its protein product is CASSLAGTQAYEQYF.